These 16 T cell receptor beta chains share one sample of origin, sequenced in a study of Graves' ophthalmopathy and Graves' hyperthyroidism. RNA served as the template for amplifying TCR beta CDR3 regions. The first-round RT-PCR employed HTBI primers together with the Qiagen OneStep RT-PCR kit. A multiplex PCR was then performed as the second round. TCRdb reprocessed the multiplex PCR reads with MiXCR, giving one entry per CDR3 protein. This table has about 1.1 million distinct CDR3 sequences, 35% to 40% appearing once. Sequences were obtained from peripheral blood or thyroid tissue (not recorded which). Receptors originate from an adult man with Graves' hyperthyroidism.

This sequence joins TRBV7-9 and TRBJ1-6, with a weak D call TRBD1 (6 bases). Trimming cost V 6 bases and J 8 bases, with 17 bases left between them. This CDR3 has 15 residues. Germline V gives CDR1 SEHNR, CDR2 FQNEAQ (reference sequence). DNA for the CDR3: TGTGCCAGCAGTCCGTGGGGGCGAGGAGATTCACCCCTCCACTTT. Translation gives CASSPWGRGDSPLHF.

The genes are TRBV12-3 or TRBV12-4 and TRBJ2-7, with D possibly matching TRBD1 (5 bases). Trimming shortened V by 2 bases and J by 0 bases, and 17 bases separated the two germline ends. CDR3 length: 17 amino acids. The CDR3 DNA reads TGTGCCAGCAGTTTATTTCCAGGGCGTACGAGCTCCTACGAGCAGTACTTC. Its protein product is CASSLFPGRTSSYEQYF.

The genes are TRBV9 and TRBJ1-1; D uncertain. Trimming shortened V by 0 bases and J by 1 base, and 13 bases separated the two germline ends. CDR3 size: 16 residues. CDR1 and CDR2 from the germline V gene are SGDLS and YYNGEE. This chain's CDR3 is CASSVAAGVGNTEAFF. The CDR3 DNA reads TGTGCCAGCAGCGTAGCAGCGGGAGTGGGGAACACTGAAGCTTTCTTT.

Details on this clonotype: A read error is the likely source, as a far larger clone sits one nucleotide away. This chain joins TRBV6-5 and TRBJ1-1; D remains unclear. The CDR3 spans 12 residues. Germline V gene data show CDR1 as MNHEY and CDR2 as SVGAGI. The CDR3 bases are TGTGCCAACAGTTACTCTAACACTGAAGCTTTCTTT. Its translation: CANSYSNTEAFF.

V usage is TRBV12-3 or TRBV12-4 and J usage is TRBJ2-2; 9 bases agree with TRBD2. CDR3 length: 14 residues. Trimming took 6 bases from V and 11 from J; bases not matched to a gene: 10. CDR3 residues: CASRPAGTSFELFF. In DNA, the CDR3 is TGTGCCAGCAGACCCGCAGGGACTAGCTTTGAGCTGTTTTTT.

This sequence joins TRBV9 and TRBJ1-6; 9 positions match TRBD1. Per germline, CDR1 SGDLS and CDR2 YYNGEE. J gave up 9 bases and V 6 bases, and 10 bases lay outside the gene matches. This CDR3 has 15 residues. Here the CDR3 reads CASKGSPGQGSPLHF. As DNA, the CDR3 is TGTGCCAGCAAGGGCAGCCCGGGACAGGGTTCACCCCTCCACTTT.

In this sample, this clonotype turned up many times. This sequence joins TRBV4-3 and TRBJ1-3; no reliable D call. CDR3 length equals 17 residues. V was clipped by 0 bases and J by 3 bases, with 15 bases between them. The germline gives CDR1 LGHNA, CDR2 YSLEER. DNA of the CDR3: TGCGCCAGCAGCCAAGATCTTGAGGTGCGCGGTGGAAACACCATATATTTT. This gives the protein CASSQDLEVRGGNTIYF.

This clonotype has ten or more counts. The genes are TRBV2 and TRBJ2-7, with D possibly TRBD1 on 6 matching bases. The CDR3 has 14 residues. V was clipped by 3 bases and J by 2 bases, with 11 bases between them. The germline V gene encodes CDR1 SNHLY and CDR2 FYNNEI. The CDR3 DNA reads TGTGCCAGCAGTGATCTTCAGGGGACCTACGAGCAGTACTTC. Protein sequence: CASSDLQGTYEQYF.

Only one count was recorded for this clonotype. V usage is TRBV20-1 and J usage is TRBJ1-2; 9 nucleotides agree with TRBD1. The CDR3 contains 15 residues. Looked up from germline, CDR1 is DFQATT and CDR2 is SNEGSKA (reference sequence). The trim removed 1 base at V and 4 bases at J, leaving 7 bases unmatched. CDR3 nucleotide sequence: TGCAGTGCTAGAGGACTAGCGGGACAGGGCTATGGCTACACCTTC. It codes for CSARGLAGQGYGYTF.

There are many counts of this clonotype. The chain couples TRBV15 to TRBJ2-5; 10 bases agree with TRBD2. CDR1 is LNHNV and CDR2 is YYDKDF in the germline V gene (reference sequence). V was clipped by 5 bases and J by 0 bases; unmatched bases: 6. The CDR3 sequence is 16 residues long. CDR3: CATSPGTSVYQETQYF. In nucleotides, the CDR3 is TGTGCCACCAGCCCCGGGACTAGCGTTTACCAAGAGACCCAGTACTTC.

Here the CDR3 reads CASGVLTGVNYGYTF. DNA for the CDR3: TGTGCCAGCGGGGTGTTGACGGGGGTTAACTATGGCTACACCTTC. The chain recombines TRBV6-5 with TRBJ1-2; a possible D gene is TRBD1 (5 bases). V was cut by 8 bases and J by 1 base, with 17 bases left in between. The CDR3 extends over 15 amino acids. CDR1 and CDR2 (germline): MNHEY, SVGAGI.

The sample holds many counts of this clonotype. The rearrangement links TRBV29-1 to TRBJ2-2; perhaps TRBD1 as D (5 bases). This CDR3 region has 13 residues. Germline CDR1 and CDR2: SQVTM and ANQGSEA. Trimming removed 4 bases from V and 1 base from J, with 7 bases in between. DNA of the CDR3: TGCAGCGTTGCCAGGGTGAACACCGGGGAGCTGTTTTTT. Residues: CSVARVNTGELFF.

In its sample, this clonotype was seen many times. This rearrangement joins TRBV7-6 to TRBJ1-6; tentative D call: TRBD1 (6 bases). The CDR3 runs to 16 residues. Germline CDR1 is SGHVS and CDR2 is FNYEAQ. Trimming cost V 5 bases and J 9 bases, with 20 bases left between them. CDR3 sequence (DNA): TGTGCCAGCAGCCAAGGTCCGGGGGCGTATGGTTCACCCCTCCACTTT. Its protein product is CASSQGPGAYGSPLHF.

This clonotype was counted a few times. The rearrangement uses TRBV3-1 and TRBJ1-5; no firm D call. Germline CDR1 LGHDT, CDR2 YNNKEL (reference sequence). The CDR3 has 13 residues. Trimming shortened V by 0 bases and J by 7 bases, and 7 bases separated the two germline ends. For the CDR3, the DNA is TGTGCCAGCAGCCAAGAGACGGGACAGCCCCAGCATTTT. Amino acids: CASSQETGQPQHF.

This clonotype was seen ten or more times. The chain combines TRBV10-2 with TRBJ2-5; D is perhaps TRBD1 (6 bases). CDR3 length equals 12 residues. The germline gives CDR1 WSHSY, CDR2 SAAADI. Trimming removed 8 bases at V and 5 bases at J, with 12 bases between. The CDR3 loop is CASCDRLETQYF. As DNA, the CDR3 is TGCGCCAGCTGCGACAGGTTGGAGACCCAGTACTTC.

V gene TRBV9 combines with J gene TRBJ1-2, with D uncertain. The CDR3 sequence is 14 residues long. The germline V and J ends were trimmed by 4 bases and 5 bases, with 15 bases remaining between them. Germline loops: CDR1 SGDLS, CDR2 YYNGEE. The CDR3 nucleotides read TGTGCCAGCAGCCGAGAGGGAGCTTCATATGGCTACACCTTC. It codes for CASSREGASYGYTF.